A single sample is the source of the 19 T cell receptor beta chains below, sequenced in a study of a mutant IDH1 vaccine in newly diagnosed glioma. Clones were sequenced by immunoSEQ multiplex PCR, and TCRdb holds only the in-frame ones, with some missing. The sample has approximately 34,000 clones; roughly 89% are singletons. These receptors lack a known antigen. Time point denoted: week 47, end of study. Vaccine doses each comprised 300 ug of mutant IDH1 20-mer peptide, with topical imiquimod. Sequences were derived from PBMCs, sampled from a glioma patient whose treatment included an IDH1 peptide vaccine. These receptors all stem from a man between 35 and 55 years old with glioma.

The chain couples TRBV21-1 to TRBJ2-5; TRBD2 is the table's D call and was not checked against the DNA. TRBV21-1 counts as a pseudogene. This CDR3 is built from 15 residues. CDR3 in amino acids: CASSKLAGPQETQYF. CDR3 DNA sequence: TGTGCCAGCAGCAAACTAGCGGGGCCCCAAGAGACCCAGTACTTC.

The chain links TRBV7-2 to TRBJ1-4; possibly TRBD1 for D (5 bases). Germline CDR1 reads SGHTA; CDR2 reads FQGNSA. The CDR3 contains 16 residues. V gave up 3 bases and J gave up 8 bases, with 19 bases separating them. The CDR3, as DNA: TGTGCCAGCAGCTTGGGGGGTGGGGTGATAAGGGAAAAACTGTTTTTT. This encodes CASSLGGGVIREKLFF.

V usage is TRBV6-1 and J usage is TRBJ2-3; TRBD1 matches 10 bases. The V gene's germline CDR1 is MNHNS and CDR2 SASEGT. This CDR3 is 15 amino acids long. The J segment lost 8 bases and the V segment lost 2 bases, leaving 7 bases of the junction unmatched. The CDR3 loop reads CASSERTGGSGTQYF. DNA of the CDR3: TGTGCCAGCAGTGAACGGACAGGGGGAAGTGGTACGCAGTATTTT.

The chain links TRBV21-1 to TRBJ1-5. TRBV21-1 is recorded as a pseudogene. The CDR3 loop spans 16 amino acids. Written as DNA, the CDR3 is TGTGCCAGCAGCAAGTCACTAGGGGGGGGAAATCAGCCCCAGCATTTT. Its translation: CASSKSLGGGNQPQHF.

The gene calls are TRBV28 and TRBJ2-7; D unclear. This CDR3 has 12 amino acids. The germline V gene has CDR1 MDHEN and CDR2 SYDVKM. V lost 4 bases to trimming and J lost 0 bases, with 4 bases between them. For the CDR3, the DNA is TGTGCCAGCAGTTCCAGCTCCTACGAGCAGTACTTC. Protein sequence: CASSSSSYEQYF.

This chain links TRBV6-5 with TRBJ2-7; 12 bases line up with TRBD2. Losses at the gene ends were 5 bases for V and 2 bases for J; bases not matched to a gene: 1. Per germline, CDR1 MNHEY and CDR2 SVGAGI. The CDR3 spans 14 residues. The CDR3 protein is CASSRTSGAYEQYF. As DNA, the CDR3 is TGTGCCAGCAGTAGGACTAGCGGGGCCTACGAGCAGTACTTC.

V is TRBV20-1 and J is TRBJ1-2; D is unresolved. The CDR3 contains 9 residues. The V gene's germline CDR1 is DFQATT and CDR2 SNEGSKA (reference sequence). Trimming pared 3 bases from V and 5 bases from J, leaving 1 base between. CDR3 sequence reads: CSASYGYTF. DNA for the CDR3: TGCAGTGCTAGTTATGGCTACACCTTC.

The chain joins TRBV5-4 to TRBJ2-2; 9 bases line up with TRBD2. The J segment lost 3 bases and the V segment lost 3 bases, leaving 6 bases of the junction unmatched. Germline-derived CDR1 and CDR2 are SGHNT and YYREEE (reference sequence). The CDR3 extends over 16 amino acids. CDR3 amino acids: CASSYGREGYTGELFF. The CDR3 DNA reads TGTGCCAGCAGCTACGGGCGGGAGGGTTACACCGGGGAGCTGTTTTTT.

The chain joins TRBV28 to TRBJ2-7; tentative D call: TRBD2 (5 bases). With 7 bases removed from V and 5 bases from J, the gap between germline ends came to 15 bases. The CDR3 has 13 amino acids. Germline loops: CDR1 MDHEN, CDR2 SYDVKM. The CDR3 sequence is CASNSPSLDEQYF. The CDR3, as DNA: TGTGCCAGCAATTCCCCTAGCTTGGACGAGCAGTACTTC.

With regard to this clone: One junction end does not reproduce the germline sequence, and a read error may be involved. V and J are TRBV7-7 and TRBJ1-1; D call uncertain. This CDR3 is built from 13 residues. Per the germline V gene, CDR1 is SSHAT and CDR2 is FNYEAQ (reference sequence). CDR3 sequence: CASSLLEHTEAFF. Written as DNA, the CDR3 is TGTGCTAGCAGCTTATTGGAGCACACTGAAGCTTTCTTT.

J is TRBJ2-7 and V is TRBV7-2; maybe TRBD2 (6 bases). Germline V gene lookup returns CDR1 SGHTA and CDR2 FQGNSA. V dropped 8 bases and J dropped 0 bases, with 14 bases sitting between them. The CDR3 consists of 14 residues. This CDR3 reads CASLRREASYEQYF. The CDR3 bases are TGTGCCAGCCTACGTAGGGAGGCCTCCTACGAGCAGTACTTC.

This chain joins TRBV7-9 and TRBJ1-5, with 7 bases lining up with TRBD1. After removal of 5 bases from V and 2 bases from J, the junction contained 9 bases not matched to a gene. CDR3 size: 16 residues. In germline, CDR1 is SEHNR, CDR2 FQNEAQ (reference sequence). CDR3 loop: CASSLSGGTGNQPQHF. The CDR3 DNA reads as TGTGCCAGCAGCCTCTCAGGCGGGACAGGCAATCAGCCCCAGCATTTT.

The chain employs TRBV9 and TRBJ1-4; a possible D gene is TRBD1 (6 bases). The CDR3 loop spans 14 amino acids. Trimming shortened V by 1 base and J by 7 bases, and 11 bases separated the two germline ends. Germline-derived CDR1 and CDR2 are SGDLS and YYNGEE. The DNA of the CDR3 is TGTGCCAGCAGCGTACAGGGGTGGGGTGAAAAACTGTTTTTT. It encodes CASSVQGWGEKLFF.

The V gene is TRBV21-1, the J gene TRBJ1-1; the table names TRBD1, a call not compared with the DNA. TRBV21-1 is designated a pseudogene. This CDR3 contains 13 residues. The CDR3 coding sequence is TGTGCCAGCAGCGTGGGACAGGGAGAGAGAGCTTTCTTT. Translated: CASSVGQGERAFF.

The V call is TRBV18, the J call TRBJ2-7; D is unresolved. V shed 3 bases and J shed 1 base, with 7 bases lying between them. The CDR3 has 13 residues. The germline gives CDR1 KGHSH, CDR2 LQKENI. CDR3 sequence (DNA): TGTGCCAGCTCACCCTCAGCGTCCTACGAGCAGTACGTC. Translated, it gives CASSPSASYEQYV.

This clone was seen a few times. This chain joins TRBV25-1 and TRBJ2-2; 12 bases line up with TRBD2. Losses at the gene ends were 3 bases for V and 6 bases for J; bases not matched to a gene: 5. Germline CDR1 MGHDK, CDR2 SYGVNS. This CDR3 comprises 16 residues. The CDR3 protein is CASSDLTSGSAGELFF. The CDR3 DNA follows: TGTGCCAGCAGTGATCTGACTAGCGGGAGTGCCGGGGAGCTGTTTTTT.

The chain couples TRBV6-1 to TRBJ2-7; the D is unclear. Trimming cost V 0 bases and J 0 bases, with 9 bases left between them. The germline V gene encodes CDR1 MNHNS and CDR2 SASEGT. CDR3 length: 15 residues. The CDR3 DNA is TGTGCCAGCAGTGAAGCGGTCAGCCTCTCCTACGAGCAGTACGTC. Translation: CASSEAVSLSYEQYV.

The J gene is TRBJ1-1, the V gene TRBV7-9, with D tentatively TRBD1 (5 bases). Germline loops: CDR1 SEHNR, CDR2 FQNEAQ (reference sequence). V was clipped by 3 bases and J by 6 bases, with 20 bases between them. The CDR3 is made up of 16 amino acids. In nucleotides, the CDR3 is TGTGCCAGCAGCTTCTCATGGACACTGGCGATACCTGAAGCTTTCTTT. Encoded protein: CASSFSWTLAIPEAFF.

The V call is TRBV11-2, the J call TRBJ2-7; no clear D. Trimming left V 6 bases short and J 2 bases short, with 17 bases between. The CDR3 is 15 residues long. Germline CDR1 reads SGHAT; CDR2 reads FQNNGV. The CDR3 DNA reads TGTGCCAGCAGTCAACACGGCATGGTGGCCTACGAGCAGTACTTC. It translates to CASSQHGMVAYEQYF.